These 24 T cell receptor beta chains originate from one sample sequenced in a study of blood T cell repertoires in COVID-19. Profiled with immunoSEQ multiplex PCR; TCRdb holds only in-frame clones, not every one. The sample includes roughly 100,000 clones, around 86% seen only once; the top ten take 3% to 4%. Material: peripheral blood. All receptors come from a woman in her seventies with acute or convalescent COVID-19.

The chain uses TRBV7-9 and TRBJ1-1; D gene unclear. V was trimmed by 4 bases and J by 1 base, leaving 7 bases between them. This CDR3 is built from 13 residues. The germline CDR1 and CDR2 sequences are SEHNR and FQNEAQ (reference sequence). The CDR3 is CASSSQQNTEAFF. DNA of the CDR3: TGTGCCAGCAGCTCACAGCAGAACACTGAAGCTTTCTTT. Based on the CDR3 plus reference TRBV7-9 and TRBJ1-1, the full variable domain is DTGVSQNPRHKITKRGQNVTFRCDPISEHNRLYWYRQTLGQGPEFLTYFQNEAQLEKSRLLSDRFSAERPKGSFSTLEIQRTEQGDSAMYLCASSSQQNTEAFFGQGTRLTVV.

This clone occurred a few times. The genes are TRBV5-5 and TRBJ2-7, with 12 bases aligning to TRBD2. J was trimmed by 6 bases and V by 2 bases; bases with no gene match: 3. Looked up from germline, CDR1 is SGHKS and CDR2 is YYEKEE (reference sequence). The CDR3 contains 14 residues. CDR3 amino acids: CASSLPGLAGEQYF. The CDR3 DNA reads TGTGCCAGCAGCTTACCGGGACTAGCGGGCGAGCAGTACTTC.

The V and J genes are TRBV19 and TRBJ1-5; a possible D gene is TRBD1 (5 bases). The germline gives CDR1 LNHDA, CDR2 SQIVND (reference sequence). V was clipped by 5 bases and J by 10 bases, with 9 bases between them. The CDR3 totals 11 residues. CDR3 region: CASSQGGPQHF. In nucleotides, the CDR3 is TGTGCCAGTAGTCAGGGTGGACCCCAGCATTTT.

CDR3 sequence reads: CASLKLDKNTEAFF. The CDR3 region has the DNA TGTGCCAGCTTGAAACTCGACAAGAACACTGAAGCTTTCTTT. The rearrangement joins TRBV6-5 to TRBJ1-1; D not resolved. V was pared by 8 bases and J by 1 base, with 14 bases between. This CDR3 is built from 14 residues. Germline lookup yields CDR1 MNHEY and CDR2 SVGAGI.

The genes are TRBV2 and TRBJ2-2, with 9 nucleotides matching TRBD1. Trimming cost V 8 bases and J 1 base; bases outside gene matches: 5. The CDR3 consists of 15 residues. Germline CDR1 SNHLY, CDR2 FYNNEI. CDR3 sequence (DNA): TGTGCCAGCGGCGGACAGGGGAAGAACACCGGGGAGCTGTTTTTT. It encodes CASGGQGKNTGELFF. The whole variable domain, remainder taken from reference TRBV2 and TRBJ2-2, is EPEVTQTPSHQVTQMGQEVILRCVPISNHLYFYWYRQILGQKVEFLVSFYNNEISEKSEIFDDQFSVERPDGSNFTLKIRSTKLEDSAMYFCASGGQGKNTGELFFGEGSRLTVL.

The chain employs TRBV5-1 and TRBJ2-6, with no clear D. The V end was cut by 4 bases, the J end by 0 bases, with 8 bases between. Germline CDR1 and CDR2: SGHRS and YFSETQ. This CDR3 contains 15 residues. The CDR3 region has the DNA TGCGCCAGCAGCCCCTTAGACTCTGGGGCCAACGTCCTGACTTTC. Translated, it gives CASSPLDSGANVLTF.

The genes are TRBV6-1 and TRBJ2-3, with a tentative D call TRBD2 (5 bases). Trimming cost V 2 bases and J 0 bases, with 15 bases left between them. Looked up from germline, CDR1 is MNHNS and CDR2 is SASEGT. CDR3 length: 17 residues. DNA for the CDR3: TGTGCCAGCAGTGAACCCCAGCGGCTTGCTAGCACAGATACGCAGTATTTT. It translates to CASSEPQRLASTDTQYF.

The chain carries TRBV10-3 and TRBJ1-6; TRBD1 matches at 8 bases. This CDR3 has 15 residues. V shed 5 bases, J shed 10 bases, and the junction held 10 bases outside the gene matches. Looked up from germline, CDR1 is ENHRY and CDR2 is SYGVKD. The CDR3: CAISPTGAWESPLHF. The CDR3 DNA reads as TGTGCCATCAGTCCGACAGGGGCATGGGAATCACCCCTCCACTTT.

The genes are TRBV18 and TRBJ2-3; 9 nucleotides match TRBD2. CDR1 KGHSH and CDR2 LQKENI come from the germline V gene. This CDR3 spans 17 amino acids. V was clipped by 0 bases and J by 0 bases; unmatched bases: 4. The CDR3 sequence is CASSPPASGVSTDTQYF. For the CDR3, the DNA is TGTGCCAGCTCACCACCGGCTAGCGGGGTAAGCACAGATACGCAGTATTTT.

The chain joins TRBV7-8 to TRBJ2-2, with D maybe TRBD2 (6 bases). Germline values: CDR1 SGHVS, CDR2 FQNEAQ. V was cut by 5 bases and J by 4 bases, with 23 bases left in between. There are 18 residues in the CDR3. The DNA of the CDR3 is TGTGCCAGCAGCCCGAGGCTTGCGGGACCTTCGGGCACCGGGGAGCTGTTTTTT. Translating gives CASSPRLAGPSGTGELFF. The variable domain in full, completed from reference TRBV7-8 and TRBJ2-2, reads GAGVSQSPRYKVAKRGQDVALRCDPISGHVSLFWYQQALGQGPEFLTYFQNEAQLDKSGLPSDRFFAERPEGSVSTLKIQRTQQEDSAVYLCASSPRLAGPSGTGELFFGEGSRLTVL.

The chain is built from TRBV28 and TRBJ1-2, with D unresolved. The CDR3 has 13 amino acids. Germline V lookup: CDR1 MDHEN, CDR2 SYDVKM. The ends were cut back, 3 bases at V and 7 bases at J, with 12 bases in the middle. CDR3 sequence reads: CASSFSGAVGYTF. As DNA, the CDR3 is TGTGCCAGCAGTTTTTCCGGTGCGGTTGGCTACACCTTC.

The CDR3 bases are TGTGCCAGCAGCTCCCGAAGGGGGTTAGGTGAAGCTTTCTTT. Translating it yields CASSSRRGLGEAFF. The genes are TRBV11-2 and TRBJ1-1; a possible D gene is TRBD1 (6 bases). Trimming stripped 4 bases from V and 7 bases from J, with 16 bases between. The CDR3 totals 14 residues. From germline, CDR1 is SGHAT and CDR2 FQNNGV. The full variable domain, in which reference TRBV11-2 and TRBJ1-1 provide the parts outside the CDR3, is EAGVAQSPRYKIIEKRQSVAFWCNPISGHATLYWYQQILGQGPKLLIQFQNNGVVDDSQLPKDRFSAERLKGVDSTLKIQPAKLEDSAVYLCASSSRRGLGEAFFGQGTRLTVV.

The chain uses TRBV7-9 and TRBJ2-3, with 12 bases identical to TRBD2. The length of the CDR3 is 16 residues. Germline CDR1 is SEHNR and CDR2 is FQNEAQ (reference sequence). J gave up 6 bases and V 1 base, and 5 bases lay outside the gene matches. CDR3 loop: CASSLGWTSGVDTQYF. In DNA form, the CDR3 reads TGTGCCAGCAGCTTAGGGTGGACTAGCGGGGTGGATACGCAGTATTTT.

This clone was seen just once. The chain has TRBV5-1 and TRBJ1-1; the match to TRBD1 covers 10 bases. Losses at the gene ends were 3 bases for V and 1 base for J; bases not matched to a gene: 6. The germline CDR1 and CDR2 sequences are SGHRS and YFSETQ. CDR3 length equals 16 residues. The CDR3 sequence is CASSSRDRGRNTEAFF. The CDR3 region has the DNA TGCGCCAGCAGCTCCCGGGACAGGGGAAGGAACACTGAAGCTTTCTTT.

The V and J genes are TRBV4-2 and TRBJ2-2; a possible D gene is TRBD2 (6 bases). V was cut by 4 bases and J by 6 bases, with 6 bases left in between. Looked up from germline, CDR1 is LGHNA and CDR2 is YNFKEQ. There are 12 residues in the CDR3. CDR3 sequence (DNA): TGTGCCAGCAGCCGGGACTCCGGGGAGCTGTTTTTT. Residues: CASSRDSGELFF.

The rearrangement links TRBV19 to TRBJ1-5; the match to TRBD1 covers 7 bases. The CDR3 covers 16 residues. V shed 5 bases and J 3 bases; nucleotides not matched to a gene: 10. CDR1 is LNHDA and CDR2 is SQIVND in the germline V gene (reference sequence). Written as DNA, the CDR3 is TGTGCCAGTAGTGTACAGCCGGGACAGTACAATCAGCCCCAGCATTTT. Its protein product is CASSVQPGQYNQPQHF.

The CDR3 sequence is CASSLWTGVNSPLHF. The CDR3 DNA follows: TGTGCCAGCAGCCTTTGGACAGGAGTTAATTCACCCCTCCACTTT. V gene TRBV5-6 combines with J gene TRBJ1-6; 7 bases line up with TRBD1. J was trimmed by 6 bases and V by 4 bases; bases with no gene match: 7. The CDR3 consists of 15 residues. Looked up from germline, CDR1 is SGHDT and CDR2 is YYEEEE. The variable domain in full, with the rest retrieved from reference TRBV5-6 and TRBJ1-6, is DAGVTQSPTHLIKTRGQQVTLRCSPKSGHDTVSWYQQALGQGPQFIFQYYEEEERQRGNFPDRFSGHQFPNYSSELNVNALLLGDSALYLCASSLWTGVNSPLHFGNGTRLTVT.

The genes are TRBV2 and TRBJ1-1, with 7 positions matching TRBD1. Germline assignment: CDR1 SNHLY and CDR2 FYNNEI. The CDR3 runs 14 residues. Unmatched junction bases numbered 6, after V lost 6 bases and J lost 2 bases. CDR3 residues: CASSFGQANTEAFF. The CDR3 DNA reads as TGTGCCAGCAGCTTTGGACAGGCCAACACTGAAGCTTTCTTT.

The chain links TRBV28 to TRBJ1-5; D not certain. CDR1 and CDR2 (germline): MDHEN, SYDVKM. This CDR3 has 12 residues. Deletions cut 6 bases from V and 9 bases from J, with 12 bases between. The CDR3 loop reads CASSVEPGPQHF. CDR3 DNA: TGTGCCAGCAGCGTAGAGCCCGGGCCCCAGCATTTT.

The V and J genes are TRBV29-1 and TRBJ2-5, with D perhaps matching TRBD1 (6 bases). V lost 6 bases to trimming and J lost 4 bases, with 15 bases between them. CDR3 size: 13 residues. CDR1 SQVTM and CDR2 ANQGSEA come from the germline V gene. CDR3 residues: CSVDGGQLETQYF. For the CDR3, the DNA is TGCAGCGTGGATGGCGGACAGCTAGAGACCCAGTACTTC.

The chain carries TRBV5-1 and TRBJ2-3; 9 nucleotides align to TRBD2. The CDR3 is made up of 15 amino acids. V dropped 4 bases and J dropped 4; count of bases not matched to a gene: 7. Germline CDR1 reads SGHRS; CDR2 reads YFSETQ. CDR3 coding DNA: TGCGCCAGCAGCCGTAGCGGGAGCCTCCCAGATACGCAGTATTTT. This codes for CASSRSGSLPDTQYF.

The rearrangement joins TRBV30 to TRBJ1-3; no firm D call. The CDR3 is 16 residues long. CDR1 and CDR2 from the germline V gene are GTSNPN and SVGIG (reference sequence). V gave up 1 base and J gave up 0 bases, with 13 bases separating them. The CDR3 here is CAWSGSVLSSGNTIYF. CDR3 bases: TGTGCCTGGAGTGGGAGTGTTTTGAGCTCTGGAAACACCATATATTTT.

The rearrangement joins TRBV27 to TRBJ1-6; no reliable D call. This CDR3 comprises 14 residues. With 5 bases removed from V and 5 bases from J, the gap between germline ends came to 10 bases. Per germline, CDR1 MNHEY and CDR2 SMNVEV (reference sequence). This CDR3 is CASSRGFNNSPLHF. For the CDR3, the DNA is TGTGCCAGCAGTCGGGGTTTCAATAATTCACCCCTCCACTTT.

This clone occurred once. V and J are TRBV5-1 and TRBJ1-4; D is possibly TRBD1 (5 bases). The germline CDR1 and CDR2 sequences are SGHRS and YFSETQ. Trimming took 0 bases from V and 8 from J, leaving 11 bases between them. The CDR3 consists of 14 residues. In DNA form, the CDR3 reads TGCGCCAGCAGCTTGGAAGGGACTGGGGAAAAACTGTTTTTT. Amino acids: CASSLEGTGEKLFF.